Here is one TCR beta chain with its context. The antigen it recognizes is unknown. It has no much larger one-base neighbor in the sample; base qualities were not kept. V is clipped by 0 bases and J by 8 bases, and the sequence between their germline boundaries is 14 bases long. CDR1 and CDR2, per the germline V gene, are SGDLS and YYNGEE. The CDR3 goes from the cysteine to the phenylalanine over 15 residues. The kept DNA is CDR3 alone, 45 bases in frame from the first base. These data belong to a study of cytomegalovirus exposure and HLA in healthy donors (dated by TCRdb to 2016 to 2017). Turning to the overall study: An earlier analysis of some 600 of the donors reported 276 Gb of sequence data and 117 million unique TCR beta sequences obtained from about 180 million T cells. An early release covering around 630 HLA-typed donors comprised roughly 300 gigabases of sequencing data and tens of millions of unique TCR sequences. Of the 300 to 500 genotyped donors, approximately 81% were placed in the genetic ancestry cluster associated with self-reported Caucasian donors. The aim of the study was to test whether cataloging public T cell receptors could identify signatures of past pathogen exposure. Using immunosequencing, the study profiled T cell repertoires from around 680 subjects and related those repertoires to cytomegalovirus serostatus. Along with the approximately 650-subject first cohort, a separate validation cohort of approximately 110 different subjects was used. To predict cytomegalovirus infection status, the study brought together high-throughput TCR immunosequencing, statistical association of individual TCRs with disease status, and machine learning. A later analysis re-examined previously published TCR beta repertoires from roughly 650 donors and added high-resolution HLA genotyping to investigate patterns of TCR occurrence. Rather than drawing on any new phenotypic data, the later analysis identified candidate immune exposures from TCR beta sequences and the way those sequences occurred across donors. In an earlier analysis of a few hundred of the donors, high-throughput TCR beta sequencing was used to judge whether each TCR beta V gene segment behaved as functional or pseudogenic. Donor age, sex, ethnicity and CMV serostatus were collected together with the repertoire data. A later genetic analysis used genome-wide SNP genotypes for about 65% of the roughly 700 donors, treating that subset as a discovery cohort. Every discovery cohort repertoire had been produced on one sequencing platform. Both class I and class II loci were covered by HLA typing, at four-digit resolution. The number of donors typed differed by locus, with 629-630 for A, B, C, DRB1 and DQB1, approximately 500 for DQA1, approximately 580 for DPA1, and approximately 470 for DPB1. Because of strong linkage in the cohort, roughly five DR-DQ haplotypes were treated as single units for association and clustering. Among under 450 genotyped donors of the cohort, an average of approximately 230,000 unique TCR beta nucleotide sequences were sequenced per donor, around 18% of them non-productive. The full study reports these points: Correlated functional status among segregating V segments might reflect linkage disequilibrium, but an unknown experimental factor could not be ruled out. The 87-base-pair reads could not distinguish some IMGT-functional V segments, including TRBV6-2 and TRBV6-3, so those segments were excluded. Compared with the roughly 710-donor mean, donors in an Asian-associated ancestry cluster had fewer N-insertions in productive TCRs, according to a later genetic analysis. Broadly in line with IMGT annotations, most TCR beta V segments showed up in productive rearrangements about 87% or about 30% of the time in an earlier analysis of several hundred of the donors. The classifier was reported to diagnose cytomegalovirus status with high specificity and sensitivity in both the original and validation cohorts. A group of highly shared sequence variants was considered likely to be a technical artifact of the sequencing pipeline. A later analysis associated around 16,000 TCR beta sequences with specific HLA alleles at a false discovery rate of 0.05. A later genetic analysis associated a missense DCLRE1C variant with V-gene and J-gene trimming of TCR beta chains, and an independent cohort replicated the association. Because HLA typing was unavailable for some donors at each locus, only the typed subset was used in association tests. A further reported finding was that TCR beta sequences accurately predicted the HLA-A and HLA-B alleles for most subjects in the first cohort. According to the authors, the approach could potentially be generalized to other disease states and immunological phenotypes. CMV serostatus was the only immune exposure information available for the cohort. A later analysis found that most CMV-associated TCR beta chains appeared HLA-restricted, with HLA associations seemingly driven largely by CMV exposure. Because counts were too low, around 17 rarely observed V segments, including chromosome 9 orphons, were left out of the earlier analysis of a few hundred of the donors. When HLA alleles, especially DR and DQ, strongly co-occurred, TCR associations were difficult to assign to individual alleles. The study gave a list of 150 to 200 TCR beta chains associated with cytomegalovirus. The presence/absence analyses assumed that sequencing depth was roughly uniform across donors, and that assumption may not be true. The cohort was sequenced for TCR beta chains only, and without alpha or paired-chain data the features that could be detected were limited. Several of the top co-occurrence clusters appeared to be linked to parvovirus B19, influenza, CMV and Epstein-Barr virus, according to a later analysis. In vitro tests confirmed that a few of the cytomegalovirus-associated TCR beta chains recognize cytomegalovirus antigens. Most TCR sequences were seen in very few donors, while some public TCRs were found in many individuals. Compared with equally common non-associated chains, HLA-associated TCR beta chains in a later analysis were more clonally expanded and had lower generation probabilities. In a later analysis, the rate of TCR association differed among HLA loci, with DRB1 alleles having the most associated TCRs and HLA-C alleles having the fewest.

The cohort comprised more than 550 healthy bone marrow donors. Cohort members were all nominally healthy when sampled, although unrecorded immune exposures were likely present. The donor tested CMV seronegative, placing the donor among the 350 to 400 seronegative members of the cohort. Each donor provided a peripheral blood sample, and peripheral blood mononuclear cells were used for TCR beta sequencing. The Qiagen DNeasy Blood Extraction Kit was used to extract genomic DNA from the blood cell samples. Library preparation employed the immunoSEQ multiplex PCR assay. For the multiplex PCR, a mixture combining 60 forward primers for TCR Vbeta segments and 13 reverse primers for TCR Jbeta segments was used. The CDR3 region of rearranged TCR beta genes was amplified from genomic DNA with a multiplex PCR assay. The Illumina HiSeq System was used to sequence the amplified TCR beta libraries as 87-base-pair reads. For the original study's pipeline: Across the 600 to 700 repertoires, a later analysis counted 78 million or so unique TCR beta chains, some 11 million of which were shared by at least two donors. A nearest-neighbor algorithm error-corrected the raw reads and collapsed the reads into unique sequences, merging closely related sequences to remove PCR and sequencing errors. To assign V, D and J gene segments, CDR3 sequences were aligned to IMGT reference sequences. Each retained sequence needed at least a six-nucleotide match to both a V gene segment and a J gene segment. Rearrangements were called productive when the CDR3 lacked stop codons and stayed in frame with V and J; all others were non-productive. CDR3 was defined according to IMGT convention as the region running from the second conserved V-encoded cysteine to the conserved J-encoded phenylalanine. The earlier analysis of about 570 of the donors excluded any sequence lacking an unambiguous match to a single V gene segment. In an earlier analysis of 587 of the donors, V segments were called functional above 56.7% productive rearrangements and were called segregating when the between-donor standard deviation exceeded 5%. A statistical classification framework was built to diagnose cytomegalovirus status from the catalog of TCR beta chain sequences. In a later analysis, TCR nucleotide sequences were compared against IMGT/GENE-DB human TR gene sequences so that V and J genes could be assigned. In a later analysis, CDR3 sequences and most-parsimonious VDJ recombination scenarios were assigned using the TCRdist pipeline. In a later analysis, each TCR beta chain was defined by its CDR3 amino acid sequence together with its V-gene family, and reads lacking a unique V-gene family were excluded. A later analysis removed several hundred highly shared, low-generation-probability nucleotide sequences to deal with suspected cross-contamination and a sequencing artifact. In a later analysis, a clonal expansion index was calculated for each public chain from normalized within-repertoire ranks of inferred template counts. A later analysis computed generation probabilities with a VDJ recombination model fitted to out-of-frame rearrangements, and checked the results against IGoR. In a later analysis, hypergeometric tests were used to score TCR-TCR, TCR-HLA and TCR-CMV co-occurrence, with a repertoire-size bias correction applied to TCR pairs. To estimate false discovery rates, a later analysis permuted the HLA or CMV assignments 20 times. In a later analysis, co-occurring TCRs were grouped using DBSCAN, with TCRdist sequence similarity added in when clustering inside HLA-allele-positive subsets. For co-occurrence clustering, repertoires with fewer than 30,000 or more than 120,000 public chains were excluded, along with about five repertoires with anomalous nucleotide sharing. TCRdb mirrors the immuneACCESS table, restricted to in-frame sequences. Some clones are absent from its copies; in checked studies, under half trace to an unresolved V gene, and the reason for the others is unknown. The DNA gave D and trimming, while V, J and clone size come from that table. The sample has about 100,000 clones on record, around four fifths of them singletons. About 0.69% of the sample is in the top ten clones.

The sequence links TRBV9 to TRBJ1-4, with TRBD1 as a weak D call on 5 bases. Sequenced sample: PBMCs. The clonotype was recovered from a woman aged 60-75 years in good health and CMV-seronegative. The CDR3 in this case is CASSVGGAGREKLFF. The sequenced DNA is TGTGCCAGCAGCGTAGGAGGGGCGGGGAGGGAAAAACTGTTTTTT.